This TCR beta chain was documented in a study of shared clonotypes between healthy human individuals (TCRdb year 2020). Turning to the overall study: A couple of women and three men aged 18 to 49 years were included in the cohort. To estimate repertoire size and how much clonotypes are shared between individuals, the study performed deep sequencing of blood TCR repertoires from roughly five healthy adults. To increase sequencing depth and limit assay-specific biases, TCR repertoire library preparation and sequencing were carried out by different laboratories using diverse techniques. Leukapheresis yielded between about 0.85 and 10 billion PBMCs per donor. The paper as a whole reports these results and caveats: Sampling was restricted to blood, and TCR repertoires in tissues likely differ from the TCR repertoires found in blood. Because the study included a small number of donors, the genetic and exposure-history diversity represented was limited. Based on pairwise subsampling, the degree of clonotype sharing among donors was expected to be affected by sequencing depth.

As for this clone: There is no known antigen for this receptor. The record has no base qualities; no much larger clone is one base away.

TCR CDR3 regions were amplified from genomic DNA by multiplex PCR using the deep immunoSEQ assay. For each cell subset, the extracted genomic DNA was distributed evenly across all wells of several immunoSEQ 96-well plates, and each plate served as one replicate. Each replicate PCR for unsorted PBMC received about 300 ng genomic DNA, equal to approximately 30,000 T cell genomes. Ten immunoSEQ deep assay plates were used to sequence unsorted PBMC genomic DNA. The purified libraries were quantified using a Qubit 3.0 fluorometer, sized with a Bioanalyzer 2100, and then quantified again using the KAPA Library Quantification kit. Every immunoSEQ 96-well plate was sequenced on a separate single-read 150-cycle Illumina NextSeq 550 flow cell. The paper's data handling went like this. Because the immunoSEQ output included only junctional sequences and no quality scores, the filtering could not be the same as the filtering used for full-length reads. To assign V/J genes and CDR3, sequences were annotated using PyIR, a Python wrapper for IgBLAST v1.9, with IMGT germline references. Reads were filtered out if the reads had weak V/J assignments (E-value above 1e-6), no CDR3, stop codons, out-of-frame junctions, or ambiguous translated residues. V3J clonotypes were defined as sequences sharing the same inferred V gene, J gene, and CDR3 amino acid sequence. Percentage overlap between repertoires was computed as shared unique clonotypes divided by the size of the smaller repertoire. RTK rarefaction, the Chao1 estimator, and Recon v2.1 estimates of unobserved clonotypes were used to assess repertoire richness. The table was pulled from immuneACCESS by TCRdb, which kept in-frame rearrangements only. Such tables lose some clones; where checked, under half of the loss comes from unresolved V genes, and the rest has no known cause. V and J calls and clone size are as listed in that table; D and trimming were resolved from the DNA. The sample includes a few hundred thousand clones, with around 76% observed a single time. Around 12% of the sample is held by the ten biggest clonotypes.

The donors were healthy, HIV-negative adults who had no recently reported acute infections or vaccinations. Every donor was a Caucasian adult living in Nashville, Tennessee, USA. In the unsorted samples, approximately 82 million PBMCs were counted, and genomic DNA was extracted using the QIAamp DNA Blood Mini kit. After blood collection by leukapheresis, PBMCs were isolated using Ficoll-Histopaque density gradient centrifugation and then cryopreserved in the vapor phase of liquid nitrogen. The CDR3 holds 15 amino acids from the cysteine to the phenylalanine. The read is trimmed to its CDR3 DNA, 45 bases read in frame from base 1. For this chain, trimming is 4 bases at the V end and 5 bases at the J end, and the number of junction bases without a gene match is 8. The germline V gene gives CDR1 as MDHEN and CDR2 as SYDVKM.

The sequence was collected from a woman in her thirties or forties in good health. Some clones in this sample may be carry-over from other donors' samples. The V gene is TRBV28 and the J gene is TRBJ2-5, with 9 bases aligning to TRBD1. The sequencing sample was made of PBMCs. The encoded CDR3 is CASSSPGQGRETQYF. The DNA is as follows: TGTGCCAGCAGTTCCCCCGGACAGGGGCGGGAGACCCAGTACTTC.